This TCR beta chain was documented in a study of blood T cell repertoires in COVID-19. Looking at the study overall: Acute and convalescent COVID-19 specimens originated in the United States, Italy and Spain. In each case, the material was cDNA or gDNA derived from T cells, B-cell-depleted T cells, or PBMCs.

Original analysis: Reference gene primer amplification gave nucleated cell count estimates. Assay: immunoSEQ multiplex PCR; the TCRdb copy retains only in-frame clones and omits some. The V and J calls and clone size come from that table; D and trimming were worked out from the DNA. This table has 140,000 or so clones, about 92% appearing once. The specimen was peripheral blood. The clonotype comes from a human donor in a cohort sampled during active COVID-19.

The DNA of the CDR3 is TGCGCCAGCAGCCCCTCGGACAGGATGAACACCGGGGAGCTGTTTTTT. Translated, it gives CASSPSDRMNTGELFF. The J gene is TRBJ2-2, the V gene TRBV5-1; 7 bases fit TRBD1. CDR1 is SGHRS and CDR2 is YFSETQ in the germline V gene. J was trimmed by 1 base and V by 4 bases; bases with no gene match: 7. The CDR3 is made up of 16 amino acids.